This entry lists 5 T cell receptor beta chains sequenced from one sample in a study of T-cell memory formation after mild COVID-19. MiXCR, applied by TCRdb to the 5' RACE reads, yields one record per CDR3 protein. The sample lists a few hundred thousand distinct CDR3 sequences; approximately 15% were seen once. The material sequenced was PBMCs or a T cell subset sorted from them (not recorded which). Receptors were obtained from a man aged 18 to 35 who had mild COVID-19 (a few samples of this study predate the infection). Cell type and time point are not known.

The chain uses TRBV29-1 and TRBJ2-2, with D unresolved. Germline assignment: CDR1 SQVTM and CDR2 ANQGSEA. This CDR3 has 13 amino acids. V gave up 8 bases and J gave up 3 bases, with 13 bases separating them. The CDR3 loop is CSSGQSDTGELFF. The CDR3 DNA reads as TGCAGCTCAGGTCAGAGCGACACCGGGGAGCTGTTTTTT.

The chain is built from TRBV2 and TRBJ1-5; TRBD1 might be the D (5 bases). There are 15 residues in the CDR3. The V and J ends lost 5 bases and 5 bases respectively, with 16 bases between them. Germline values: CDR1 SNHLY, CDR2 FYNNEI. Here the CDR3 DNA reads TGTGCCAGCAGTTACTCTGTCGGGGACTATCAGCCCCAGCATTTT. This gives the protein CASSYSVGDYQPQHF.

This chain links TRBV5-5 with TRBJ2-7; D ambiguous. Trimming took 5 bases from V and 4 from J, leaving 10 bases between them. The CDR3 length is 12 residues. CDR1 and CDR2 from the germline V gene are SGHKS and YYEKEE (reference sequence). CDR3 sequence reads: CASRGSSYEQYF. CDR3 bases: TGTGCCAGCAGAGGTTCAAGTTACGAGCAGTACTTC.

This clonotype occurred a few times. CDR3: CSDRTGANYGYTF. The CDR3 nucleotides read TGCAGCGACCGGACAGGGGCTAACTATGGCTACACCTTC. The rearrangement links TRBV29-1 to TRBJ1-2; TRBD1 matches 9 bases. This CDR3 comprises 13 residues. Germline CDR1 is SQVTM and CDR2 is ANQGSEA. V lost 7 bases and J lost 0; bases outside the gene matches: 3.

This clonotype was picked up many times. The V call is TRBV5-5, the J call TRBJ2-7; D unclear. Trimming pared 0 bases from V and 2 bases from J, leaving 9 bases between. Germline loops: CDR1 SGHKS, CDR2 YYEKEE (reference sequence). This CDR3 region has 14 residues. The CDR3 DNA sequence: TGTGCCAGCAGCTTGGGTGGGTTCGCCTACGAGCAGTACGTC. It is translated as CASSLGGFAYEQYV.